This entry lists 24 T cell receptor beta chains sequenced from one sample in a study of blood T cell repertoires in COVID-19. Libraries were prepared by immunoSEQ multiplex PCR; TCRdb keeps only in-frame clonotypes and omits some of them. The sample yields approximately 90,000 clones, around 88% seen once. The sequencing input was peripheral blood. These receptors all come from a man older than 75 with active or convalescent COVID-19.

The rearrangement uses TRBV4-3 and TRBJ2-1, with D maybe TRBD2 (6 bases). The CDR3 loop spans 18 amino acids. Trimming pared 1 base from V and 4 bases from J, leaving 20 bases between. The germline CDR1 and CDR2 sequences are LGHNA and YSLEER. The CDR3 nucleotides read TGCGCCAGCAGCCAAGTGGCGAGGGCCCAGCGGGCGTACAATGAGCAGTTCTTC. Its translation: CASSQVARAQRAYNEQFF.

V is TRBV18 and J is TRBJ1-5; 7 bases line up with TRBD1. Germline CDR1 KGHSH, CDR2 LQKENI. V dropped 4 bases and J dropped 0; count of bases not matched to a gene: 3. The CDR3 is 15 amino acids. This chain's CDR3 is CASSRGTVSNQPQHF. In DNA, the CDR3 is TGTGCCAGCTCACGGGGGACAGTTAGCAATCAGCCCCAGCATTTT.

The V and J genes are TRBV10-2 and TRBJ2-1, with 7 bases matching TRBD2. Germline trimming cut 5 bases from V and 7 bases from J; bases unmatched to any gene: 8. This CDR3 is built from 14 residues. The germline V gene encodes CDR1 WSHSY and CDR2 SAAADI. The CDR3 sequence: CASSSNLGGNEQFF. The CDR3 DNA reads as TGCGCCAGCAGTAGTAACTTGGGGGGGAATGAGCAGTTCTTC.

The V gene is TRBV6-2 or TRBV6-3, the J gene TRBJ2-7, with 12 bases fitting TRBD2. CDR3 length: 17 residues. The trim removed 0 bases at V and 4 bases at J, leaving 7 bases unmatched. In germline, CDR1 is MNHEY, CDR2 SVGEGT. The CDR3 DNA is TGTGCCAGCAGTTACTCAACGGGGACTAGCGGGCTATACGAGCAGTACTTC. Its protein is CASSYSTGTSGLYEQYF.

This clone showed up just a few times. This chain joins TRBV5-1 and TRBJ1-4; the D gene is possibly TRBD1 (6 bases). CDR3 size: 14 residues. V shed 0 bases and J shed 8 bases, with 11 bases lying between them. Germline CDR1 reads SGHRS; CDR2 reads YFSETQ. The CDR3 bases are TGCGCCAGCAGCTTGGGCCGGACAGACGAAAAACTGTTTTTT. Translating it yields CASSLGRTDEKLFF. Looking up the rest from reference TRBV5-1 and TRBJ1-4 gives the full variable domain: KAGVTQTPRYLIKTRGQQVTLSCSPISGHRSVSWYQQTPGQGLQFLFEYFSETQRNKGNFPGRFSGRQFSNSRSEMNVSTLELGDSALYLCASSLGRTDEKLFFGSGTQLSVL.

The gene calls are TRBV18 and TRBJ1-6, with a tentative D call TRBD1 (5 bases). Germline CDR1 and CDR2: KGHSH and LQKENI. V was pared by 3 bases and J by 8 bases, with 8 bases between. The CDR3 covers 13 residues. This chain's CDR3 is CASSPTTDSPLHF. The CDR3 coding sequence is TGTGCCAGCTCACCCACGACAGATTCACCCCTCCACTTT. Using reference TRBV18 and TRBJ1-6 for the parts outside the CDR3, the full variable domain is NAGVMQNPRHLVRRRGQEARLRCSPMKGHSHVYWYRQLPEEGLKFMVYLQKENIIDESGMPKERFSAEFPKEGPSILRIQQVVRGDSAAYFCASSPTTDSPLHFGNGTRLTVT.

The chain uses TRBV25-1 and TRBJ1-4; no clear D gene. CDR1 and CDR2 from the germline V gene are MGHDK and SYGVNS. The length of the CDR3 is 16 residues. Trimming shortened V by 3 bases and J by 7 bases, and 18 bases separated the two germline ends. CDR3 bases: TGTGCCAGCAGTGAGGTCTCCCCCGGAGGCAGTGAAAAACTGTTTTTT. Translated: CASSEVSPGGSEKLFF.

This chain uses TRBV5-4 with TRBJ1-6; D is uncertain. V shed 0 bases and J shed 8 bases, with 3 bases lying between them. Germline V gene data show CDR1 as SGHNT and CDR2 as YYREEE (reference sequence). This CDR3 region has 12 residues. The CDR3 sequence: CASSLADSPLHF. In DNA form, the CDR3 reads TGTGCCAGCAGCTTGGCCGATTCACCCCTCCACTTT. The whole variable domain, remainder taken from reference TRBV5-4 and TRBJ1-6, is ETGVTQSPTHLIKTRGQQVTLRCSSQSGHNTVSWYQQALGQGPQFIFQYYREEENGRGNFPPRFSGLQFPNYSSELNVNALELDDSALYLCASSLADSPLHFGNGTRLTVT.

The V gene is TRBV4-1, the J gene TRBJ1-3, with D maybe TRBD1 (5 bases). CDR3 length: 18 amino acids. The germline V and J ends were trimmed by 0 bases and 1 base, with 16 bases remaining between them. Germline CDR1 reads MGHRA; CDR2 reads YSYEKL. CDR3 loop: CASSQDEWQGQSGNTIYF. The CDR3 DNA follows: TGCGCCAGCAGCCAAGATGAGTGGCAGGGTCAATCTGGAAACACCATATATTTT.

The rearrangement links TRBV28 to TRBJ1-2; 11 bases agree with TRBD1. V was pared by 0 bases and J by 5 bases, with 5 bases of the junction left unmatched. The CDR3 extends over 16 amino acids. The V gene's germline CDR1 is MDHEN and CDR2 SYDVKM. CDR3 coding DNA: TGTGCCAGCAGTTTATGGGGGGACAGGGGGTTTTATGGCTACACCTTC. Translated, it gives CASSLWGDRGFYGYTF.

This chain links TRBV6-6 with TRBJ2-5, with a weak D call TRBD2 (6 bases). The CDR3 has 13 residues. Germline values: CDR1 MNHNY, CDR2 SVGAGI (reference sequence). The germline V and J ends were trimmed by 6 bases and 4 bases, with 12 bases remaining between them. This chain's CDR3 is CASRPTRVETQYF. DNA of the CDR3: TGTGCCAGCAGACCGACTAGGGTAGAGACCCAGTACTTC.

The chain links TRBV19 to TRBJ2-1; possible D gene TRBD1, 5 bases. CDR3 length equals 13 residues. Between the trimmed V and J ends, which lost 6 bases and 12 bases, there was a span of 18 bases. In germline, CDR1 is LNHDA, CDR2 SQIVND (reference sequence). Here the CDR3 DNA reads TGTGCCAGTAGGCCGGACCGCACCCAGGGGCAGTTCTTC. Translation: CASRPDRTQGQFF.

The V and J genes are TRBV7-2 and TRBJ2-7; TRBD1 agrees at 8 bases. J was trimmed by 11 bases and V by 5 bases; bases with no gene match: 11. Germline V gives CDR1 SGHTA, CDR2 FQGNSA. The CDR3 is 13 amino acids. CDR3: CASSPGSNRGKYF. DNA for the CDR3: TGTGCCAGCAGCCCCGGATCGAACAGGGGGAAGTACTTC.

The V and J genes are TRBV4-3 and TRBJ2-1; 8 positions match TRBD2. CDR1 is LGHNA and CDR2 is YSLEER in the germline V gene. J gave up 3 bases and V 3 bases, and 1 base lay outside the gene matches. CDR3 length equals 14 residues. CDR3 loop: CASSHTSGYNEQFF. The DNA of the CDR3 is TGCGCCAGCAGCCACACTAGCGGCTACAATGAGCAGTTCTTC.

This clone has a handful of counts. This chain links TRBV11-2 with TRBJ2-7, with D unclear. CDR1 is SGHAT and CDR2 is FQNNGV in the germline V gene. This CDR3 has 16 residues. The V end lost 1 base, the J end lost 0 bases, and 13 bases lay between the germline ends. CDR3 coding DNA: TGTGCCAGCAGCTTAGCGGAGCGCATAAACTCCTACGAGCAGTACTTC. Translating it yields CASSLAERINSYEQYF.

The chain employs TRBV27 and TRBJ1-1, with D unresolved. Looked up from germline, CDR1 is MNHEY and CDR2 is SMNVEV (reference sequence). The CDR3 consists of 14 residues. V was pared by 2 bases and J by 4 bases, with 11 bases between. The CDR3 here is CASSLGQESTEAFF. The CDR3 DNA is TGTGCCAGCAGTTTAGGCCAGGAAAGCACTGAAGCTTTCTTT.

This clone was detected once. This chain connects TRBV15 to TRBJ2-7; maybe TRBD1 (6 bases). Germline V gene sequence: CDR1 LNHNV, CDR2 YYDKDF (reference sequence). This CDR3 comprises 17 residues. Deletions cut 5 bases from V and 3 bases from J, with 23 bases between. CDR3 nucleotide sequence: TGTGCCACCAGCGGACCTTATAAGGGACACCGAGGCTACGAGCAGTACTTC. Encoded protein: CATSGPYKGHRGYEQYF.

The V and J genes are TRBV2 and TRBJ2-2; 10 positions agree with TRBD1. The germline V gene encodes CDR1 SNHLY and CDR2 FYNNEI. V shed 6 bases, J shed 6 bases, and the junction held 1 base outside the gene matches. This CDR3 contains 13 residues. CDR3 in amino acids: CASRGTGAGELFF. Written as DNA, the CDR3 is TGTGCCAGCAGGGGGACAGGGGCCGGGGAGCTGTTTTTT.

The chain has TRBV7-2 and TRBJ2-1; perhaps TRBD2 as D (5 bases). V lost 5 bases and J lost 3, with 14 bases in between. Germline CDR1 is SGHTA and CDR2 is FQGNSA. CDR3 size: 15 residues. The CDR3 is CASSPMAGNYNEQFF. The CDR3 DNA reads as TGTGCCAGCAGCCCAATGGCGGGCAACTACAATGAGCAGTTCTTC.

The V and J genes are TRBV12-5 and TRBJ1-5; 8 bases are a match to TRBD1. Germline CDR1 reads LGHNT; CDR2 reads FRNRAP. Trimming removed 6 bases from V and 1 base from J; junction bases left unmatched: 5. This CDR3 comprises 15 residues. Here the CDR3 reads CASGRTGSSNQPQHF. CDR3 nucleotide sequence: TGTGCTAGTGGCCGGACAGGGTCGAGCAATCAGCCCCAGCATTTT.

Written as DNA, the CDR3 is TGTGCCAGCAGCCCATCCGACAGACTAAACATTCAGTACTTC. Its protein product is CASSPSDRLNIQYF. This sequence joins TRBV13 and TRBJ2-4; TRBD1 is a possible D gene (5 bases). This CDR3 contains 14 residues. V was trimmed by 5 bases and J by 6 bases, leaving 14 bases between them. Per germline, CDR1 PRHDT and CDR2 FYEKMQ (reference sequence).

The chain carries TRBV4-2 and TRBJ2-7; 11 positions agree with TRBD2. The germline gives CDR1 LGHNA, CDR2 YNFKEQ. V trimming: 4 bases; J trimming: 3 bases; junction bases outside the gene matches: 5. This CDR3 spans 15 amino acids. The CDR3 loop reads CASSPSTSGSYEQYF. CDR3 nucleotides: TGTGCCAGCAGCCCAAGTACTAGCGGGAGCTACGAGCAGTACTTC.

The CDR3 spells CASTESRGTGIEQYF. CDR3 sequence (DNA): TGTGCCAGCACCGAGAGCCGCGGGACAGGTATCGAGCAGTACTTC. The chain employs TRBV2 and TRBJ2-7; 8 bases line up with TRBD1. The CDR3 loop spans 15 amino acids. Germline-derived CDR1 and CDR2 are SNHLY and FYNNEI. V lost 7 bases, J lost 6 bases, and 14 bases stayed unmatched.

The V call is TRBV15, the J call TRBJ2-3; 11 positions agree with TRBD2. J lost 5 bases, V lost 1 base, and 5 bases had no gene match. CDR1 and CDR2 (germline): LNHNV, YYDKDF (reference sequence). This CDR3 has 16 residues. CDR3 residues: CATSRVLSGRGDTQYF. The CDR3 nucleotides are TGTGCCACCAGCAGAGTACTTAGCGGGAGGGGAGATACGCAGTATTTT.